The entry below gives a single T cell receptor beta chain sequence along with its context. No antigen is known for it. Other DNA sequences of this sample code for an identical CDR3. Method: immunoSEQ multiplex PCR; TCRdb's copy keeps in-frame clones and lacks some. Of some 140,000 clones in the sample, around 90% were seen once. The source of the sample is a study of T cell responses to AZD1222 COVID-19 vaccine. Whole-study results and caveats: Targeting of unmutated variant regions was reportedly seen in nearly half of spike-specific TCRs. Without day 14 samples, only post-peak T cell repertoires were studied. Among the donors, most were white British and more were female, and clonal diversity was possibly underestimated. After two AZD1222 doses, spike-specific TCR breadth and depth rose versus day 0.

V was pared by 3 bases and J by 5 bases, with 7 bases between. The CDR3 consists of 12 residues. The chain employs TRBV12-3 or TRBV12-4 and TRBJ1-1; no firm D call. Here the sequenced sample was peripheral blood, taken on day 0 of AZD1222 vaccination. This TCR was sampled from an adult in good health. The CDR3 nucleotides read TGTGCCAGCAGTTTTGGAGGTACTGAAGCTTTCTTT. Translated, it gives CASSFGGTEAFF.